This T cell receptor (beta chain) was identified during a study of blood T cells in healthy people across ages. CDR3 length: 14 amino acids. V lost 1 base, J lost 2 bases, and 9 bases lay in between. Germline CDR1 reads DFQATT; CDR2 reads SNEGSKA (reference sequence). Then a second PCR, running roughly 6 to 11 cycles, was carried out with a sample-barcoded 5' primer and a J-beta primer mix. CDR3-containing paired-end reads numbered at least 2.5 million in each sample. TCRdb reprocessed the 5' RACE reads via MiXCR and lists one record per CDR3 protein. The sample yields about 670,000 distinct CDR3 sequences, about 43% seen once.

This sequence was found in a man of 80 years or more in good health. Sample: blood. J is TRBJ2-1 and V is TRBV20-1; D ambiguous. DNA of the CDR3: TGCAGTGCTAGAGTCCAGCGTACCTACAATGAGCAGTTCTTC. This codes for CSARVQRTYNEQFF.